Below are 21 T cell receptor beta chains sequenced from a single sample in a study of CD8 T cells in Susac syndrome. The authors reverse transcribed roughly 0.5 to 1 ug RNA with random hexamers. TCRdb processed the immunoSEQ multiplex PCR reads anew with MiXCR; each CDR3 protein has one entry. Here the sample spans about 300,000 distinct CDR3 sequences, roughly 85% being singletons. Sample: CD8+ T cells from PBMCs. The receptors originated from a human donor with multiple sclerosis.

This chain joins TRBV28 and TRBJ2-7; 11 bases are shared with TRBD1. CDR1 and CDR2 (germline): MDHEN, SYDVKM. This CDR3 is built from 14 residues. Unmatched junction bases numbered 4, after V lost 3 bases and J lost 6 bases. DNA of the CDR3: TGTGCCAGCAGTTTGGGACAGGGGGGTCGCGAGCAGTACTTC. Its protein is CASSLGQGGREQYF.

This sequence joins TRBV28 and TRBJ2-1, with unresolved D. The CDR3 runs to 14 residues. Trimming left V 4 bases short and J 5 bases short, with 12 bases between. The germline V gene has CDR1 MDHEN and CDR2 SYDVKM. The CDR3, as DNA: TGTGCCAGCAGTTACGGATCGGAACACAATGAGCAGTTCTTC. It is translated as CASSYGSEHNEQFF.

The CDR3 sequence: CASRTRADEQYF. The CDR3 DNA is TGTGCCAGCCGGACCCGTGCCGACGAGCAGTACTTC. V usage is TRBV5-5 and J usage is TRBJ2-7; the D is unclear. V lost 7 bases to trimming and J lost 5 bases, with 13 bases between them. The CDR3 covers 12 residues. The germline V gene encodes CDR1 SGHKS and CDR2 YYEKEE (reference sequence).

There are a few counts of this clonotype. V and J are TRBV6-2 or TRBV6-3 and TRBJ2-1; D unresolved. V shed 5 bases and J shed 0 bases, with 5 bases lying between them. The CDR3 loop spans 13 amino acids. Germline CDR1 is MNHEY and CDR2 is SVGEGT. The CDR3 DNA sequence: TGTGCCAGCAGTGACTTCTCCTACAATGAGCAGTTCTTC. It encodes CASSDFSYNEQFF.

CDR3 in amino acids: CAISDFGLAGDKGTGELFF. The CDR3 nucleotides are TGTGCCATCAGTGATTTCGGTCTGGCGGGAGATAAAGGCACCGGGGAGCTGTTTTTT. The chain employs TRBV10-3 and TRBJ2-2, with 7 bases lining up with TRBD2. J gave up 4 bases and V 3 bases, and 17 bases lay outside the gene matches. This CDR3 spans 19 amino acids. CDR1 and CDR2 from the germline V gene are ENHRY and SYGVKD.

V gene TRBV11-2 combines with J gene TRBJ2-7; maybe TRBD2 (5 bases). Per germline, CDR1 SGHAT and CDR2 FQNNGV. This CDR3 is 15 amino acids long. V dropped 4 bases and J dropped 3 bases, with 16 bases sitting between them. DNA for the CDR3: TGTGCCAGCAGCTCTCTAGGGAGTGTTAACTACGAGCAGTACTTC. It translates to CASSSLGSVNYEQYF.

The chain couples TRBV28 to TRBJ2-7; TRBD1 matches 10 bases. Germline V gene sequence: CDR1 MDHEN, CDR2 SYDVKM. This CDR3 comprises 16 residues. The ends lost 4 bases at V and 3 bases at J; junction bases unmatched: 9. CDR3 DNA sequence: TGTGCCAGCAGTTCCGGTCCCGGGACAGGGGACTACGAGCAGTACTTC. It encodes CASSSGPGTGDYEQYF.

V is TRBV7-9 and J is TRBJ2-2; a weak D match, TRBD1 (6 bases). CDR3 length: 15 residues. Germline CDR1 is SEHNR and CDR2 is FQNEAQ (reference sequence). The ends were cut back, 6 bases at V and 3 bases at J, with 14 bases in the middle. The CDR3 coding sequence is TGTGCCAGCAGTCACGGACAGAGATACACCGGGGAGCTGTTTTTT. Its translation: CASSHGQRYTGELFF.

V and J are TRBV7-9 and TRBJ1-5; D uncertain. The germline CDR1 and CDR2 sequences are SEHNR and FQNEAQ (reference sequence). Trimming removed 0 bases at V and 0 bases at J, with 12 bases between. The CDR3 contains 17 residues. The CDR3 protein is CASSLAVGSGSNQPQHF. The CDR3 DNA reads as TGTGCCAGCAGCTTAGCGGTCGGGTCTGGTAGCAATCAGCCCCAGCATTTT.

V is TRBV10-3 and J is TRBJ2-2; 7 bases line up with TRBD2. The V and J ends lost 0 bases and 5 bases, in that order; junction bases with no gene match: 9. The germline CDR1 and CDR2 sequences are ENHRY and SYGVKD. CDR3 size: 17 residues. The CDR3 sequence: CAISESYGREVTGELFF. The CDR3 DNA reads TGTGCCATCAGTGAGTCTTATGGGAGGGAAGTAACCGGGGAGCTGTTTTTT.

The chain joins TRBV2 to TRBJ1-5; D gene ambiguous. Trimming removed 0 bases from V and 5 bases from J, with 14 bases in between. The CDR3 contains 16 residues. CDR1 and CDR2 from the germline V gene are SNHLY and FYNNEI. The CDR3 coding sequence is TGTGCCAGCAGTGAAGCTCATCCAGCCGGCGATCAGCCCCAGCATTTT. Protein: CASSEAHPAGDQPQHF.

The chain recombines TRBV15 with TRBJ2-2; D could derive from TRBD1 or TRBD2 (5 bases each). The CDR3 loop spans 13 amino acids. Trimming took 0 bases from V and 6 from J, leaving 5 bases between them. Looked up from germline, CDR1 is LNHNV and CDR2 is YYDKDF (reference sequence). CDR3 sequence: CATSREGAGELFF. CDR3 nucleotide sequence: TGTGCCACCAGCAGAGAGGGGGCCGGGGAGCTGTTTTTT.

This clonotype was detected only a few times. The chain links TRBV27 to TRBJ2-1; 9 bases align to TRBD2. V gave up 5 bases and J gave up 3 bases; unmatched junction bases: 5. CDR3 length: 15 amino acids. In germline, CDR1 is MNHEY, CDR2 SMNVEV (reference sequence). CDR3 DNA: TGTGCCAGCAGTAGGCGGGAGGGTCGCTACAATGAGCAGTTCTTC. Its translation: CASSRREGRYNEQFF.

CDR3 DNA sequence: TGCGCCAGCAGCTACGGGCCTAGCGGAACCTACGAGCAGTACTTC. It specifies CASSYGPSGTYEQYF. The chain is built from TRBV4-1 and TRBJ2-7; TRBD2 aligns across 7 bases. After removal of 5 bases from V and 2 bases from J, the junction contained 9 bases not matched to a gene. From germline, CDR1 is MGHRA and CDR2 YSYEKL. CDR3 size: 15 residues.

The chain is built from TRBV30 and TRBJ2-2; 8 positions agree with TRBD1. Germline CDR1 and CDR2: GTSNPN and SVGIG (reference sequence). Trimming at V came to 5 bases and at J to 0 bases, leaving 2 bases not matched to a gene. The CDR3 runs 14 residues. In nucleotides, the CDR3 is TGTGCCTGGGGACAGGGCGCGAACACCGGGGAGCTGTTTTTT. Its translation: CAWGQGANTGELFF.

This sequence joins TRBV28 and TRBJ2-7, with D possibly matching TRBD1 (5 bases). This CDR3 contains 13 residues. V lost 6 bases, J lost 2 bases, and 11 bases lay in between. Germline V lookup: CDR1 MDHEN, CDR2 SYDVKM. CDR3 protein: CASSLGAPYEQYF. The CDR3 DNA reads as TGTGCCAGCAGCTTAGGGGCCCCCTACGAGCAGTACTTC.

V usage is TRBV11-2 and J usage is TRBJ2-2; D might be TRBD2 (5 bases). Germline CDR1 is SGHAT and CDR2 is FQNNGV. CDR3 length equals 15 residues. V was shortened by 4 bases and J by 4 bases, with 13 bases between the two germline ends. CDR3 bases: TGTGCCAGCAGCTCTGTACTTAGCGCCACCGGGGAGCTGTTTTTT. Translated: CASSSVLSATGELFF.

The rearrangement links TRBV9 to TRBJ2-7, with 8 bases lining up with TRBD2. The CDR3 totals 15 residues. Looked up from germline, CDR1 is SGDLS and CDR2 is YYNGEE. Trimming at V came to 3 bases and at J to 5 bases, leaving 10 bases not matched to a gene. The CDR3, as DNA: TGTGCCAGCAGCGCGACAGCGGGAGTTGCCCACGAGCAGTACTTC. It codes for CASSATAGVAHEQYF. The full variable domain, with the rest looked up from reference TRBV9 and TRBJ2-7, is DSGVTQTPKHLITATGQRVTLRCSPRSGDLSVYWYQQSLDQGLQFLIQYYNGEERAKGNILERFSAQQFPDLHSELNLSSLELGDSALYFCASSATAGVAHEQYFGPGTRLTVT.

J is TRBJ2-7 and V is TRBV19; D is uncertain. Per germline, CDR1 LNHDA and CDR2 SQIVND (reference sequence). The CDR3 is 16 amino acids. Trimming pared 5 bases from V and 5 bases from J, leaving 22 bases between. DNA for the CDR3: TGTGCCAGTAGTTTATTTCGTTCGGGCGATTTTGACGAGCAGTACTTC. Translating gives CASSLFRSGDFDEQYF.

This chain joins TRBV4-1 and TRBJ1-5; D perhaps matches TRBD1 (5 bases). Germline values: CDR1 MGHRA, CDR2 YSYEKL. V lost 1 base, J lost 4 bases, and 20 bases lay in between. The CDR3 covers 18 residues. CDR3 nucleotide sequence: TGCGCCAGCAGCCAAGGGTCCGGGGGGATCATCTCAAATCAGCCCCAGCATTTT. Its protein is CASSQGSGGIISNQPQHF.

This clonotype was counted once. The genes are TRBV28 and TRBJ2-7, with D perhaps given as TRBD1 or TRBD2 (5 bases each). The V gene lost 9 bases and the J gene lost 3 bases, with 12 bases spanning the gap. The CDR3 extends over 12 amino acids. Germline-derived CDR1 and CDR2 are MDHEN and SYDVKM. The CDR3 here is CASGDGYYEQYF. The CDR3, as DNA: TGTGCCAGTGGGGACGGCTACTACGAGCAGTACTTC.